These 9 T cell receptor beta chains originate from one sample sequenced in a study of blood T cell repertoires in COVID-19. Method: immunoSEQ multiplex PCR; TCRdb's copy keeps in-frame clones and lacks some. This table has a few hundred thousand clones, 70% to 90% appearing once. The sequencing input was peripheral blood. The receptors were sampled from a woman in her 70s with COVID-19, enrolled during active disease.

This chain connects TRBV7-8 to TRBJ1-2; D is perhaps TRBD1 (6 bases). This CDR3 is 15 amino acids long. Germline values: CDR1 SGHVS, CDR2 FQNEAQ. Trimming removed 0 bases from V and 3 bases from J, with 11 bases in between. The CDR3 loop reads CASSLANREYYGYTF. DNA for the CDR3: TGTGCCAGCAGCTTAGCGAACAGGGAGTACTATGGCTACACCTTC.

The J gene is TRBJ1-5, the V gene TRBV6-1, with 7 bases lining up with TRBD1. Germline lookup yields CDR1 MNHNS and CDR2 SASEGT. The CDR3 sequence is 16 residues long. The V and J ends lost 3 bases and 2 bases, in that order; junction bases with no gene match: 7. The CDR3 region has the DNA TGTGCCAGCAGTGAGATACAGGGGATGGGCAATCAGCCCCAGCATTTT. Translated, it gives CASSEIQGMGNQPQHF.

The rearrangement joins TRBV5-8 to TRBJ2-7; no definite D call. The length of the CDR3 is 15 residues. The V end was cut by 0 bases, the J end by 0 bases, with 10 bases between. Germline loops: CDR1 SGHTS, CDR2 YDEGEE. CDR3: CASSLELYYSYEQYF. CDR3 DNA sequence: TGTGCCAGCAGCTTGGAGCTTTATTACTCCTACGAGCAGTACTTC.

This clone was recorded once. This rearrangement joins TRBV2 to TRBJ1-1; D might be TRBD1 (5 bases). V was clipped by 2 bases and J by 1 base, with 11 bases between them. The CDR3 covers 15 residues. Germline V gene data show CDR1 as SNHLY and CDR2 as FYNNEI. Written as DNA, the CDR3 is TGTGCCAGCAGTGAACTGGGGCAGAGGAACACTGAAGCTTTCTTT. Amino acid sequence: CASSELGQRNTEAFF.

The V and J genes are TRBV15 and TRBJ2-1, with D tentatively TRBD2 (5 bases). The germline CDR1 and CDR2 sequences are LNHNV and YYDKDF (reference sequence). V was shortened by 8 bases and J by 0 bases, with 11 bases between the two germline ends. The CDR3 has 14 amino acids. CDR3 protein: CATSGGSSYNEQFF. CDR3 coding DNA: TGTGCCACCTCCGGAGGCTCCTCCTACAATGAGCAGTTCTTC.

This clone came up many times. This sequence joins TRBV4-2 and TRBJ2-1, with 14 positions matching TRBD2. V was pared by 2 bases and J by 8 bases, with 5 bases of the junction left unmatched. The CDR3 is 16 residues long. Germline CDR1 and CDR2: LGHNA and YNFKEQ. The CDR3 here is CASSQRLAGGSDEQFF. DNA for the CDR3: TGTGCCAGCAGCCAAAGACTAGCGGGGGGGTCCGATGAGCAGTTCTTC.

V and J are TRBV15 and TRBJ2-6, with a weak D call TRBD1 (6 bases). V dropped 0 bases and J dropped 1 base, with 10 bases sitting between them. The CDR3 has 17 amino acids. Germline loops: CDR1 LNHNV, CDR2 YYDKDF (reference sequence). CDR3 coding DNA: TGTGCCACCAGCAGAGATTCAAGGGGGTCTGGGGCCAACGTCCTGACTTTC. This translates into CATSRDSRGSGANVLTF.

The V call is TRBV6-5, the J call TRBJ1-4, with TRBD1 matching 8 bases. CDR3 length equals 12 residues. Germline CDR1 is MNHEY and CDR2 is SVGAGI. The J segment lost 14 bases and the V segment lost 8 bases, leaving 10 bases of the junction unmatched. The CDR3 here is CASQDREFLLFF. The CDR3 bases are TGTGCCAGCCAGGACAGGGAATTTTTGCTGTTTTTT.

The CDR3 nucleotides are TGTGCCAGCAGTTTTAGACTAGCGGGGCGCTACGAGCAGTACTTC. Translating gives CASSFRLAGRYEQYF. The chain joins TRBV27 to TRBJ2-7, with 11 bases aligning to TRBD2. This CDR3 spans 15 amino acids. Unmatched junction bases numbered 4, after V lost 3 bases and J lost 3 bases. Germline lookup yields CDR1 MNHEY and CDR2 SMNVEV (reference sequence).